This TCR beta chain is drawn from a study of T cell repertoires in cytomegalovirus infection. This clonotype was found a few times. Its antigen is undetermined. TCRdb re-derived calls from the reads in MiXCR, one entry per CDR3 protein. Altogether about 310,000 distinct CDR3 sequences are present, 20% to 30% being singletons, with the ten largest covering 13%. The junction had 11 bases not matched to a gene; V was cut back by 6 bases and J by 10 bases. Germline V gene sequence: CDR1 MNHEY, CDR2 SVGEGT. CDR3 size: 15 residues. The sample in question was cultured PBMCs, obtained from culture after CMV antigen stimulation. This receptor was taken from a human donor in good health (CMV status not recorded). Some clones in this sample may be carry-over from other donors' samples. The rearrangement uses TRBV6-2 or TRBV6-3 and TRBJ1-6; 8 bases align to TRBD1. DNA of the CDR3: TGTGCCAGCAGATTACCGACAGGGGCGGCATCACCCCTCCACTTT. It codes for CASRLPTGAASPLHF.